This T cell receptor (beta chain) appears in the sequencing data of a study of blood T cell repertoires in COVID-19. Trimming at V came to 0 bases and at J to 7 bases, leaving 2 bases not matched to a gene. CDR3 length: 14 amino acids. CDR1 and CDR2 (germline): WNHNN, SYGVQD (reference sequence). Method: immunoSEQ multiplex PCR; TCRdb's copy keeps in-frame clones and lacks some. The top ten clones hold 2.4% of a sample with about 150,000 clones, about 85% of them seen once. The chain recombines TRBV10-1 with TRBJ1-1, with 10 positions matching TRBD1. Sequences were obtained from peripheral blood. The receptor's source is an older woman with acute or convalescent COVID-19. This chain's CDR3 is CASSESRDRGEAFF. The CDR3 region has the DNA TGCGCCAGCAGTGAGTCGAGGGACAGGGGTGAAGCTTTCTTT.